This TCR beta chain appears in the sequencing data of a study of blood T cell repertoires in COVID-19. Germline V gene data show CDR1 as MNHEY and CDR2 as SVGEGT. V was trimmed by 2 bases and J by 4 bases, leaving 10 bases between them. The CDR3 consists of 14 residues. Original data processing: Amplifying reference gene primers gave estimates of nucleated cell counts. Clones were read by immunoSEQ multiplex PCR, and TCRdb kept only the in-frame ones, dropping some. V, J and clone size are taken as reported in that table, and D and trimming were inferred from the DNA itself. The table has under 350,000 clones, approximately 91% seen once.

What was sequenced was peripheral blood. The V call is TRBV6-2 or TRBV6-3, the J call TRBJ2-3; D not resolved. This clonotype was obtained from a man aged 50-60 years with acute or convalescent COVID-19. This chain's CDR3 is CASSYPNGADTQYF. The CDR3 bases are TGTGCCAGCAGTTACCCTAACGGTGCAGATACGCAGTATTTT.